These 21 T cell receptor beta chains were all obtained from the same sample, sequenced in a study of T-cell reconstitution after alpha-beta-depleted transplantation in children. Preparing the TCRbeta library involved the use of unique molecular identifiers. In TCRdb, the PCR reads were re-called with MiXCR into one record per CDR3 protein. The sample contains about 420,000 distinct CDR3 sequences, around 9.9% of which appear only once. Sequences were derived from PBMCs from the stem cell graft donor, sampled from the stem cell graft. Source of these receptors: a human donor who donated a stem cell graft to a child with acute myeloid leukemia.

This clonotype was recorded at least ten times. This chain uses TRBV7-2 with TRBJ2-2; the D gene could be TRBD1 or TRBD2 (6 bases each). Trimming stripped 3 bases from V and 7 bases from J, with 15 bases between. The CDR3 covers 15 residues. Germline loops: CDR1 SGHTA, CDR2 FQGNSA. CDR3 DNA sequence: TGTGCCAGCAGCTTTCATACGGGGGCCGGCGGGGAGCTGTTTTTT. Translation: CASSFHTGAGGELFF.

This clonotype occurred a few times. The chain employs TRBV20-1 and TRBJ1-5, with D perhaps matching TRBD1 (5 bases). CDR1 and CDR2 from the germline V gene are DFQATT and SNEGSKA (reference sequence). CDR3 length: 15 residues. Between the trimmed V and J ends, which lost 3 bases and 1 base, there was a span of 13 bases. CDR3 in DNA: TGCAGTGCTAGTCGGCAGGGTGGGAGCAATCAGCCCCAGCATTTT. Protein sequence: CSASRQGGSNQPQHF.

Ten or more counts support this clonotype. This chain joins TRBV12-3 or TRBV12-4 and TRBJ2-7, with TRBD1 matching over 7 bases. This CDR3 region has 14 residues. V dropped 3 bases and J dropped 6; count of bases not matched to a gene: 8. The DNA of the CDR3 is TGTGCCAGCAGTTTGCGACAGGGCTCTCTCGAGCAGTACTTC. Its translation is CASSLRQGSLEQYF.

This clonotype was detected many times. The J gene is TRBJ2-3, the V gene TRBV28; TRBD1 aligns across 10 bases. Per the germline V gene, CDR1 is MDHEN and CDR2 is SYDVKM. The CDR3 length is 15 residues. V lost 3 bases and J lost 5; bases outside the gene matches: 5. The CDR3 sequence: CASSLGTGDKDTQYF. DNA for the CDR3: TGTGCCAGCAGTTTGGGGACAGGGGATAAAGATACGCAGTATTTT.

Many counts were recorded for this clonotype. V usage is TRBV7-8 and J usage is TRBJ2-1; TRBD2 matches at 14 bases. Germline loops: CDR1 SGHVS, CDR2 FQNEAQ. The CDR3 loop spans 16 amino acids. The V gene end was trimmed by 5 bases and the J gene end by 7 bases; junction bases not matched to a gene: 7. The CDR3 is CASSTSGTSGSNEQFF. CDR3 nucleotides: TGTGCCAGCAGCACCTCCGGGACTAGCGGGAGTAATGAGCAGTTCTTC. The full variable domain, in which reference TRBV7-8 and TRBJ2-1 provide the parts outside the CDR3, is GAGVSQSPRYKVAKRGQDVALRCDPISGHVSLFWYQQALGQGPEFLTYFQNEAQLDKSGLPSDRFFAERPEGSVSTLKIQRTQQEDSAVYLCASSTSGTSGSNEQFFGPGTRLTVL.

V gene TRBV25-1 combines with J gene TRBJ2-7; 7 bases are shared with TRBD2. In germline, CDR1 is MGHDK, CDR2 SYGVNS. V lost 2 bases and J lost 5; bases outside the gene matches: 9. The CDR3 consists of 15 residues. The chain's CDR3 is CASSERGGEGNEQYV. The CDR3 DNA reads as TGTGCCAGCAGTGAACGGGGAGGGGAGGGCAACGAGCAGTACGTC.

The gene calls are TRBV29-1 and TRBJ2-5; no clear D. The CDR3 length is 11 residues. The germline V gene has CDR1 SQVTM and CDR2 ANQGSEA. Trimming cost V 5 bases and J 5 bases, with 9 bases left between them. The CDR3 DNA reads as TGCAGCGTTTCGGTGGTCGAGACCCAGTACTTC. This translates into CSVSVVETQYF.

This clonotype showed up just a few times. The rearrangement links TRBV20-1 to TRBJ2-5, with TRBD1 matching 9 bases. After removal of 6 bases from V and 5 bases from J, the junction contained 7 bases not matched to a gene. The CDR3 sequence is 13 residues long. The germline CDR1 and CDR2 sequences are DFQATT and SNEGSKA (reference sequence). CDR3 protein: CSAPGTGMETQYF. CDR3 coding DNA: TGCAGTGCCCCTGGGACAGGGATGGAGACCCAGTACTTC.

This clonotype was found a few times. The gene calls are TRBV7-9 and TRBJ1-2; tentatively, D is TRBD1 (5 bases). The V end was cut by 6 bases, the J end by 4 bases, with 12 bases between. The CDR3 has 13 amino acids. Germline V gene sequence: CDR1 SEHNR, CDR2 FQNEAQ (reference sequence). Here the CDR3 DNA reads TGTGCCAGCAGTTGGGACGGAACCTATGGCTACACCTTC. Encoded protein: CASSWDGTYGYTF.

At least ten counts were recorded for this clonotype. The rearrangement links TRBV29-1 to TRBJ1-4; TRBD1 matches 9 bases. Germline V gives CDR1 SQVTM, CDR2 ANQGSEA. The CDR3 extends over 14 amino acids. V lost 1 base and J lost 7; bases outside the gene matches: 4. The DNA for the CDR3 is TGCAGCGTTGAAGGGACAGGGGCGGGTGAAAAACTGTTTTTT. Amino acid sequence: CSVEGTGAGEKLFF.

This chain links TRBV11-2 with TRBJ2-7; 9 bases fit TRBD2. Germline CDR1 and CDR2: SGHAT and FQNNGV. The CDR3 runs to 16 residues. With V trimmed by 5 bases and J by 4 bases, 12 bases remained unmatched. CDR3 loop: CASSPSGLAGGYEQYV. The CDR3 nucleotides are TGTGCCAGCAGCCCCTCGGGACTAGCCGGGGGGTACGAGCAGTACGTC.

This clonotype was detected many times. The chain employs TRBV12-3 or TRBV12-4 and TRBJ1-1, with D maybe TRBD1 (5 bases). Deletions cut 5 bases from V and 0 bases from J, with 10 bases between. The CDR3 spans 14 residues. CDR3 loop: CASSMQGVNTEAFF. CDR3 coding DNA: TGTGCCAGCAGTATGCAGGGAGTGAACACTGAAGCTTTCTTT.

This clonotype showed up just a few times. The V gene is TRBV7-2, the J gene TRBJ1-1, with 7 bases that match TRBD1. Germline V CDR1 and CDR2: SGHTA, FQGNSA. This CDR3 region has 13 residues. The junction had 7 bases not matched to a gene; V was cut back by 1 base and J by 11 bases. The CDR3 nucleotides are TGTGCCAGCAGCTTAGAGCGACAGGGAAAGGCTTTCTTT. Translation gives CASSLERQGKAFF.

On this clonotype itself: One end of the junction is discordant with germline, which a read error may explain. The chain joins TRBV10-1 to TRBJ1-5; D ambiguous. CDR1 and CDR2 from the germline V gene are WNHNN and SYGVQD (reference sequence). This CDR3 is 13 amino acids long. The CDR3 coding sequence is TGCGCCAGCAGTGAGTTTAGTGGGCAGCACCAGCATTTT. Amino acids: CASSEFSGQHQHF.

On this clonotype itself: A read error may explain this, as a much larger clone is one base away. The rearrangement joins TRBV14 to TRBJ2-5, with D uncertain. The CDR3 is made up of 17 amino acids. From germline, CDR1 is SGHDN and CDR2 FVKESK. In DNA, the CDR3 is TGTGCCAGCAGCCAAGAATCCGAGATCAGCTATGAAGAGCCCCAGTACTTC. Protein sequence: CASSQESEISYEEPQYF.

The chain links TRBV6-4 to TRBJ2-2; TRBD1 matches 7 bases. Per germline, CDR1 MRHNA and CDR2 SNTAGT. The length of the CDR3 is 15 residues. J gave up 3 bases and V 0 bases, and 1 base lay outside the gene matches. The CDR3 loop reads CASSDSTGDTGELFF. The CDR3 DNA is TGTGCCAGCAGTGACTCAACAGGGGACACCGGGGAGCTGTTTTTT.

There are many counts of this clonotype. The CDR3 DNA follows: TGTGCCAGCAGCTTGCTTCTCTCCTATAATTCACCCCTCCACTTT. This translates into CASSLLLSYNSPLHF. This rearrangement joins TRBV5-5 to TRBJ1-6; D not certain. Between the trimmed V and J ends, which lost 1 base and 0 bases, there was a span of 5 bases. The CDR3 consists of 15 residues. Germline CDR1 and CDR2: SGHKS and YYEKEE (reference sequence).

This clonotype was detected ten times or more. The chain has TRBV5-6 and TRBJ2-5; D may be TRBD2 (5 bases). CDR3 length: 14 amino acids. V lost 0 bases and J lost 2, with 8 bases in between. Per germline, CDR1 SGHDT and CDR2 YYEEEE. CDR3 loop: CASSLGPGQETQYF. In nucleotides, the CDR3 is TGTGCCAGCAGCTTGGGACCGGGGCAAGAGACCCAGTACTTC.

This clonotype has more than one count but fewer than ten. V usage is TRBV9 and J usage is TRBJ2-1, with 11 bases identical to TRBD2. The CDR3 sequence is 15 residues long. The junction had 7 bases not matched to a gene; V was cut back by 5 bases and J by 6 bases. The germline gives CDR1 SGDLS, CDR2 YYNGEE. The CDR3 nucleotides are TGTGCCAGCAGTAGATCCCTAGCGGGAGGCAATGAGCAGTTCTTC. Amino acids: CASSRSLAGGNEQFF. The full variable domain, rest sourced from reference TRBV9 and TRBJ2-1, is DSGVTQTPKHLITATGQRVTLRCSPRSGDLSVYWYQQSLDQGLQFLIQYYNGEERAKGNILERFSAQQFPDLHSELNLSSLELGDSALYFCASSRSLAGGNEQFFGPGTRLTVL.

The chain uses TRBV12-3 or TRBV12-4 and TRBJ2-3, with 11 bases aligning to TRBD2. The CDR3 is 18 amino acids. The ends lost 4 bases at V and 0 bases at J; junction bases unmatched: 9. CDR3 region: CASSSRTSGGQSTDTQYF. The CDR3, as DNA: TGTGCCAGCAGTTCCCGAACTAGCGGGGGCCAGAGCACAGATACGCAGTATTTT.

The V gene is TRBV20-1, the J gene TRBJ2-3, with 11 positions matching TRBD2. J lost 0 bases, V lost 3 bases, and 8 bases had no gene match. Germline CDR1 reads DFQATT; CDR2 reads SNEGSKA (reference sequence). The CDR3 consists of 17 residues. The CDR3 spells CSASGILAGASTDTQYF. In nucleotides, the CDR3 is TGCAGTGCTAGTGGCATACTAGCGGGGGCGAGCACAGATACGCAGTATTTT.